This T cell receptor (beta chain) stems from a study of prognosis after radiotherapy for stage I lung cancer. Study-wide context: Operability status for all non-small cell lung cancer patients was recorded as medically inoperable. Points from the study as a whole: Where distant metastases developed, patients had lower Shannon entropy after stereotactic body radiation therapy. Gene usage, both TRBV and TRBJ, reportedly differed between patients with metastases and patients without them.

With respect to this clonotype: The antigen is unknown.

With two-round multiplex PCR, TCR beta CDR3 sequences were amplified from genomic DNA. Primers (each specific to one TRBV or TRBJ gene) were used in first-round PCR. MiXCR, applied by TCRdb to the multiplex PCR reads, yields one record per CDR3 protein. The sample holds 30,000 to 40,000 distinct CDR3 sequences, 30% to 35% seen once. Blood was drawn (six milliliters of peripheral blood) at each of two time points. Sequencing was performed on PBMCs, taken before or after stereotactic body radiation therapy (not recorded which). The source is a donor over 45 with non-small cell lung cancer.

The CDR3 DNA reads TGCAGTGCGAGACGGACAGGCTCGGGGAACACCATATATTTT. It yields the protein CSARRTGSGNTIYF. This chain uses TRBV20-1 with TRBJ1-3; the match to TRBD1 covers 7 bases. The CDR3 has 14 amino acids. J gave up 7 bases and V 6 bases, and 12 bases lay outside the gene matches. The V gene's germline CDR1 is DFQATT and CDR2 SNEGSKA (reference sequence).